Shown below are 14 T cell receptor beta chains from a single sample sequenced in a study of tumor-infiltrating lymphocytes in oesophageal squamous cell carcinoma. One entry per CDR3 protein, called by TCRdb with MiXCR from the PCR reads. In the table there are approximately 13,000 distinct CDR3 sequences, almost 50% of which are singletons. Sequencing used blood. Receptors originate from a male donor with esophageal squamous cell carcinoma.

The J gene is TRBJ2-7, the V gene TRBV20-1; 12 nucleotides line up with TRBD2. Germline CDR1 and CDR2: DFQATT and SNEGSKA (reference sequence). J gave up 0 bases and V 3 bases, and 9 bases lay outside the gene matches. The CDR3 consists of 17 residues. In nucleotides, the CDR3 is TGCAGTGCTAGTGAACTAGCGGGAGGATTAAGCTCCTACGAGCAGTACTTC. This gives the protein CSASELAGGLSSYEQYF.

CDR3: CASSLAYGSLYEQYF. The DNA of the CDR3 is TGCGCCAGCAGCTTGGCGTACGGGAGTCTATACGAGCAGTACTTC. This chain connects TRBV5-1 to TRBJ2-6, with D tentatively TRBD2 (6 bases). The last part of the DNA fits TRBJ2-7 better; the J call may be wrong. This CDR3 is built from 15 residues. The germline CDR1 and CDR2 sequences are SGHRS and YFSETQ.

This clonotype was recorded a few times. The chain is built from TRBV11-1 and TRBJ2-5; D is perhaps TRBD2 (5 bases). CDR1 is SGHAT, CDR2 FQDESV, per germline (reference sequence). The V end was cut by 6 bases, the J end by 4 bases, with 15 bases between. The CDR3 is 14 amino acids. CDR3 region: CASRTTGIGETQYF. The CDR3 DNA sequence: TGTGCCAGCAGAACGACGGGAATTGGAGAGACCCAGTACTTC.

The chain combines TRBV9 with TRBJ2-5, with 7 bases aligning to TRBD1. Germline CDR1 reads SGDLS; CDR2 reads YYNGEE. V dropped 4 bases and J dropped 11; count of bases not matched to a gene: 14. The CDR3 totals 14 residues. The CDR3 nucleotides read TGTGCCAGCAGCCCAGGGACAGACGTCCGTGAGCAGTACTTC. Translating gives CASSPGTDVREQYF.

A single count supports this clonotype. The V and J genes are TRBV7-2 and TRBJ2-1, with TRBD2 matching over 9 bases. Germline V gene data show CDR1 as SGHTA and CDR2 as FQGNSA. The CDR3 is made up of 15 amino acids. Germline trimming cut 3 bases from V and 5 bases from J; bases unmatched to any gene: 5. CDR3 coding DNA: TGTGCCAGCAGCTTTCCGACTAGCGGAAACAATGAGCAGTTCTTC. It codes for CASSFPTSGNNEQFF.

V and J are TRBV6-2 or TRBV6-3 and TRBJ2-5; 9 nucleotides agree with TRBD1. The better agreement between TRBJ2-7 and the DNA end casts doubt on the J call. CDR3 size: 15 residues. The V gene's germline CDR1 is MNHEY and CDR2 SVGEGT. The CDR3 coding sequence is TGTGCCAGCAGTTACAGGACAGGGGCCCCCTACGAGCAGTACTTC. Translating it yields CASSYRTGAPYEQYF.

The chain joins TRBV12-3 or TRBV12-4 to TRBJ2-3; 8 bases agree with TRBD2. The J call is doubtful: the DNA matches TRBJ2-7 better. The CDR3 length is 17 residues. The DNA of the CDR3 is TGTGCCAGCAGTTTCTACCCGGGGGGGCTAGCGATTTACGAGCAGTACTTC. It is translated as CASSFYPGGLAIYEQYF.

The gene calls are TRBV12-3 or TRBV12-4 and TRBJ2-5, with D unclear. CDR3 size: 16 residues. Trimming shortened V by 3 bases and J by 4 bases, and 18 bases separated the two germline ends. The CDR3 DNA reads as TGTGCCAGCAGTTTGACATTGACTTTGTACCGAGAGACCCAGTACTTC. As protein: CASSLTLTLYRETQYF.

This clonotype came up a few times. This chain connects TRBV19 to TRBJ2-4, with 8 bases identical to TRBD2. Gene TRBJ2-7 matches the end of the DNA better, so the J call may be wrong. Germline CDR1 LNHDA, CDR2 SQIVND (reference sequence). The CDR3 spans 15 residues. Here the CDR3 reads CASRDSRGLAYEQYF. The CDR3 DNA follows: TGTGCCAGTAGAGACTCCAGGGGACTAGCCTACGAGCAGTACTTC.

This clonotype has a count of ten or more. The conserved phenylalanine or tryptophan is not found at the CDR3 terminus, so this likely reflects a read error. Because the CDR3's place on the DNA is in doubt, the DNA is left out and the CDR3 is given as listed by TCRdb. The rearrangement uses TRBV12-5 and TRBJ2-1. Per the germline V gene, CDR1 is LGHNT and CDR2 is FRNRAP. The CDR3 spans 10 amino acids, including both terminal residues. The CDR3 spells CASGLILTAS.

The table lists this clonotype with a few counts. The V and J genes are TRBV7-2 and TRBJ2-6; 7 bases line up with TRBD1. The V and J ends lost 6 bases and 2 bases, in that order; junction bases with no gene match: 7. The CDR3 sequence is 16 residues long. The germline gives CDR1 SGHTA, CDR2 FQGNSA. The DNA of the CDR3 is TGTGCCAGCAGTCCTAGTACAGGGGCTGGGGCCAACGTCCTGACTTTC. Translation gives CASSPSTGAGANVLTF.

This clonotype was seen more than once but under ten times. The chain carries TRBV7-6 and TRBJ2-5, with D possibly being TRBD1 (5 bases). Near its end, the DNA agrees better with TRBJ2-7, so the J call may be wrong. This CDR3 has 13 residues. Germline CDR1 is SGHVS and CDR2 is FNYEAQ. For the CDR3, the DNA is TGTGCCAGCAGCTTCGGTCAGGGTTACGAGCAGTACTTC. This translates into CASSFGQGYEQYF.

Comments on this clonotype: Given the absence of the conserved phenylalanine or tryptophan at the CDR3 end, a read error is likely. The DNA is left out, because the CDR3 cannot be placed on it with certainty; the CDR3 is given as TCRdb lists it. This chain connects TRBV11-1 to TRBJ1-1; the table gives TRBD1 as D, unverified against the DNA. Germline V gives CDR1 SGHAT, CDR2 FQDESV (reference sequence). Counting both end residues, the CDR3 totals 14 amino acids. The CDR3 spells CAIAGGVRPSTSGQ.

In this sample, this clonotype turned up a few times. This sequence joins TRBV27 and TRBJ2-1; D might be TRBD2 (6 bases). The germline V and J ends were trimmed by 2 bases and 4 bases, with 9 bases remaining between them. From germline, CDR1 is MNHEY and CDR2 SMNVEV (reference sequence). The CDR3 sequence is 14 residues long. DNA of the CDR3: TGTGCCAGCAGTTTAAAGGGAGGATACAATGAGCAGTTCTTC. Its translation is CASSLKGGYNEQFF.